Shown below are 26 T cell receptor beta chains from a single sample sequenced in a study of blood T cell repertoires in COVID-19. The assay was immunoSEQ multiplex PCR, and TCRdb's table has in-frame clones only and misses some. The sample consists of some 80,000 clones, around 85% of them appearing once. Source material: peripheral blood. The receptors shown here come from a man aged 45-65 years with COVID-19, enrolled during active disease.

CDR3 sequence (DNA): TGTGCCAGCAGTGAAGGACAGGGGTCGGGTGGCTACACCTTC. Amino acid sequence: CASSEGQGSGGYTF. This rearrangement joins TRBV6-1 to TRBJ1-2; 8 nucleotides align to TRBD1. J gave up 7 bases and V 1 base, and 5 bases lay outside the gene matches. Per germline, CDR1 MNHNS and CDR2 SASEGT. This CDR3 spans 14 amino acids.

CDR3 DNA sequence: TGTGCCACGGACAGGGGCCAAGAGACCCAGTACTTC. Amino acid sequence: CATDRGQETQYF. The chain is built from TRBV6-5 and TRBJ2-5, with 9 bases identical to TRBD1. V trimming: 10 bases; J trimming: 1 base; junction bases outside the gene matches: 1. This CDR3 is 12 amino acids long. Germline CDR1 reads MNHEY; CDR2 reads SVGAGI.

The J gene is TRBJ2-7, the V gene TRBV6-2 or TRBV6-3; D gene ambiguous. V was cut by 2 bases and J by 2 bases, with 7 bases left in between. The CDR3 runs 13 residues. CDR1 and CDR2 (germline): MNHEY, SVGEGT. This CDR3 reads CASSYGQTYEQYF. CDR3 DNA sequence: TGTGCCAGCAGTTACGGCCAGACCTACGAGCAGTACTTC.

This rearrangement joins TRBV28 to TRBJ1-3; 9 positions match TRBD1. Germline CDR1 is MDHEN and CDR2 is SYDVKM. The CDR3 is 16 amino acids. The V segment lost 5 bases and the J segment 2 bases; nucleotides outside the gene matches: 7. In nucleotides, the CDR3 is TGTGCCAGCAGTAACCTTGGGACAGGGACTGGAAACACCATATATTTT. Amino acid sequence: CASSNLGTGTGNTIYF.

The chain has TRBV5-4 and TRBJ2-3, with TRBD2 matching 13 bases. Germline CDR1 and CDR2: SGHNT and YYREEE (reference sequence). The CDR3 totals 17 residues. V shed 2 bases and J 3 bases; nucleotides not matched to a gene: 6. CDR3 amino acids: CASSLGLAGVRTDTQYF. CDR3 nucleotide sequence: TGTGCCAGCAGCTTAGGACTAGCGGGAGTAAGAACAGATACGCAGTATTTT.

This clone was recorded once. The V call is TRBV25-1, the J call TRBJ2-7, with a possible D match to TRBD1 (6 bases). The J call may be in error: the DNA end matches TRBJ2-1 better. This CDR3 has 14 residues. Germline V CDR1 and CDR2: MGHDK, SYGVNS. CDR3 nucleotide sequence: TGTGCCAGCAGTGAGGGGCAGGGGAACAATGAGCAGTTCTTC. This codes for CASSEGQGNNEQFF.

This chain uses TRBV30 with TRBJ1-5, with unresolved D. The CDR3 has 13 amino acids. The V and J ends lost 5 bases and 1 base respectively, with 9 bases between them. Germline CDR1 and CDR2: GTSNPN and SVGIG (reference sequence). As DNA, the CDR3 is TGTGCCTGGTCGACATCAAGCAATCAGCCCCAGCATTTT. It yields the protein CAWSTSSNQPQHF.

The V and J genes are TRBV28 and TRBJ1-3, with TRBD1 as a possible D gene (5 bases). The CDR3 length is 18 residues. Deletions cut 4 bases from V and 0 bases from J, with 19 bases between. CDR1 is MDHEN and CDR2 is SYDVKM in the germline V gene. CDR3 protein: CASSSPRRGRFSGNTIYF. The CDR3 DNA reads TGTGCCAGCAGTTCCCCCCGGCGGGGCCGATTCTCTGGAAACACCATATATTTT.

The genes are TRBV7-3 and TRBJ2-3; 7 bases line up with TRBD2. This CDR3 comprises 15 residues. Looked up from germline, CDR1 is SGHTA and CDR2 is FQGTGA. V lost 4 bases, J lost 4 bases, and 8 bases stayed unmatched. The CDR3 DNA follows: TGTGCCAGCAGCTCCCTTCTGGGGGGGGCAGATACGCAGTATTTT. Its translation: CASSSLLGGADTQYF. Drawing the rest from reference TRBV7-3 and TRBJ2-3, the complete variable domain is GAGVSQTPSNKVTEKGKYVELRCDPISGHTALYWYRQSLGQGPEFLIYFQGTGAADDSGLPNDRFFAVRPEGSVSTLKIQRTERGDSAVYLCASSSLLGGADTQYFGPGTRLTVL.

The gene calls are TRBV30 and TRBJ1-2; D unclear. This CDR3 spans 15 amino acids. CDR1 and CDR2 from the germline V gene are GTSNPN and SVGIG (reference sequence). V shed 0 bases and J shed 7 bases, with 18 bases lying between them. The CDR3 DNA is TGTGCCTGGAGTGTAGGAGCAGTCCCCACCCTTGGCTACACCTTC. It codes for CAWSVGAVPTLGYTF.

This chain joins TRBV14 and TRBJ1-2; TRBD1 might be the D (5 bases). CDR3 length: 12 residues. Germline V gene data show CDR1 as SGHDN and CDR2 as FVKESK. Trimming took 3 bases from V and 8 from J, leaving 10 bases between them. CDR3 region: CASSHPGGGYTF. The CDR3, as DNA: TGTGCCAGCAGCCATCCTGGGGGGGGCTACACCTTC.

The gene calls are TRBV28 and TRBJ2-1; D perhaps matches TRBD2 (5 bases). The CDR3 runs to 14 residues. Germline CDR1 and CDR2: MDHEN and SYDVKM. V dropped 6 bases and J dropped 0 bases, with 9 bases sitting between them. The CDR3, as DNA: TGTGCCAGCAGGATTGGGAGCTCCTACAATGAGCAGTTCTTC. This codes for CASRIGSSYNEQFF.

The chain couples TRBV2 to TRBJ2-4, with D maybe TRBD1 (5 bases). Trimming left V 3 bases short and J 0 bases short, with 15 bases between. The CDR3 is made up of 17 amino acids. Per germline, CDR1 SNHLY and CDR2 FYNNEI. The CDR3 reads CASSDRERSLAKNIQYF. DNA for the CDR3: TGTGCCAGCAGTGACAGGGAAAGGAGCCTAGCCAAAAACATTCAGTACTTC.

This chain connects TRBV19 to TRBJ2-6; 7 bases map to TRBD1. This CDR3 has 15 residues. V trimming: 4 bases; J trimming: 4 bases; junction bases outside the gene matches: 4. Germline values: CDR1 LNHDA, CDR2 SQIVND (reference sequence). The CDR3 DNA sequence: TGTGCCAGTAGTACACAGGGGTACGGGGCCAACGTCCTGACTTTC. Translating it yields CASSTQGYGANVLTF. The full variable domain, completed using reference TRBV19 and TRBJ2-6, is DGGITQSPKYLFRKEGQNVTLSCEQNLNHDAMYWYRQDPGQGLRLIYYSQIVNDFQKGDIAEGYSVSREKKESFPLTVTSAQKNPTAFYLCASSTQGYGANVLTFGAGSRLTVL.

This chain links TRBV27 with TRBJ2-2; TRBD2 aligns across 11 bases. Germline CDR1 MNHEY, CDR2 SMNVEV (reference sequence). This CDR3 region has 16 residues. J gave up 4 bases and V 5 bases, and 6 bases lay outside the gene matches. CDR3 residues: CASSLLAGDGTGELFF. DNA of the CDR3: TGTGCCAGCAGTCTACTAGCGGGAGACGGCACCGGGGAGCTGTTTTTT.

The chain links TRBV3-1 (or the pseudogene TRBV3-2) to TRBJ1-1, with TRBD1 matching over 7 bases. CDR1 is LGHDT and CDR2 is YNNKEL in the germline V gene (reference sequence). The trim removed 6 bases at V and 1 base at J, leaving 11 bases unmatched. This CDR3 region has 16 residues. DNA of the CDR3: TGTGCCAGCAGAAACGAGGGGGACAGCCGGAACACTGAAGCTTTCTTT. Translating gives CASRNEGDSRNTEAFF.

CDR3 sequence reads: CASSLNGQETQYF. CDR3 DNA sequence: TGTGCCAGCAGTTTAAACGGGCAAGAGACCCAGTACTTC. The chain carries TRBV12-3 or TRBV12-4 and TRBJ2-5; unclear D gene. The CDR3 has 13 amino acids. V was cut by 2 bases and J by 2 bases, with 6 bases left in between.

The rearrangement links TRBV19 to TRBJ1-3, with 9 bases that match TRBD1. The CDR3 has 15 residues. The V segment lost 8 bases and the J segment 8 bases; nucleotides outside the gene matches: 13. CDR1 is LNHDA, CDR2 SQIVND, per germline (reference sequence). CDR3 sequence reads: CASGSGTGLMDTIYF. As DNA, the CDR3 is TGTGCCAGTGGCTCCGGGACAGGGTTAATGGACACCATATATTTT. The full variable domain, rest sourced from reference TRBV19 and TRBJ1-3, is DGGITQSPKYLFRKEGQNVTLSCEQNLNHDAMYWYRQDPGQGLRLIYYSQIVNDFQKGDIAEGYSVSREKKESFPLTVTSAQKNPTAFYLCASGSGTGLMDTIYFGEGSWLTVV.

This clone was seen a few times. The V and J genes are TRBV24-1 and TRBJ2-2; 7 nucleotides align to TRBD2. The CDR3 runs to 15 residues. The trim removed 4 bases at V and 0 bases at J, leaving 1 base unmatched. Germline V CDR1 and CDR2: KGHDR, SFDVKD. The CDR3: CATSEGGSNTGELFF. CDR3 sequence (DNA): TGTGCCACCAGTGAGGGAGGGTCGAACACCGGGGAGCTGTTTTTT.

V and J are TRBV30 and TRBJ2-7; D is perhaps TRBD1 (5 bases). This CDR3 spans 12 amino acids. The germline V gene encodes CDR1 GTSNPN and CDR2 SVGIG (reference sequence). V lost 4 bases and J 1 base, leaving 8 bases between the germline ends. The chain's CDR3 is CAWTQGSYEQYF. CDR3 DNA: TGTGCCTGGACCCAGGGTTCCTACGAGCAGTACTTC.

This sequence joins TRBV6-5 and TRBJ2-1, with 10 positions matching TRBD1. The V gene's germline CDR1 is MNHEY and CDR2 SVGAGI. This CDR3 comprises 14 residues. V lost 6 bases to trimming and J lost 6 bases; unmatched junction nucleotides: 5. CDR3 nucleotides: TGTGCCAGCAGCCGGGACAGGGGTTCCAATGAGCAGTTCTTC. Its translation: CASSRDRGSNEQFF.

This sequence joins TRBV5-1 and TRBJ2-3, with 9 bases identical to TRBD2. Unmatched junction bases numbered 7, after V lost 2 bases and J lost 3 bases. This CDR3 has 16 residues. CDR1 is SGHRS and CDR2 is YFSETQ in the germline V gene. The CDR3 region is CASSFGAGGNTDTQYF. DNA for the CDR3: TGCGCCAGCAGCTTCGGGGCGGGAGGGAATACAGATACGCAGTATTTT.

The chain employs TRBV18 and TRBJ2-3; TRBD1 agrees at 8 bases. The CDR3 extends over 14 amino acids. With 3 bases clipped from V and 6 bases from J, the junction kept 5 bases outside the gene matches. Germline V CDR1 and CDR2: KGHSH, LQKENI. CDR3 coding DNA: TGTGCCAGCTCACCCGTGACAGGGGAGGATACGCAGTATTTT. Translating it yields CASSPVTGEDTQYF.

This sequence joins TRBV9 and TRBJ2-7, with D perhaps TRBD2 (5 bases). This CDR3 spans 15 amino acids. Trimming took off 4 bases at V and 0 bases at J, with 14 bases between the two ends. The germline V gene has CDR1 SGDLS and CDR2 YYNGEE. This CDR3 is CASSPLAGNSYEQYF. CDR3 bases: TGTGCCAGCAGCCCCCTTGCCGGGAACTCCTACGAGCAGTACTTC.

The V gene is TRBV6-5, the J gene TRBJ1-1, with D possibly TRBD1 on 5 matching bases. This CDR3 region has 15 residues. The ends were cut back, 6 bases at V and 0 bases at J, with 14 bases in the middle. Germline V lookup: CDR1 MNHEY, CDR2 SVGAGI. The CDR3 DNA sequence: TGTGCCAGCAGCCTCAGGGCCGTATTGAACACTGAAGCTTTCTTT. Translating gives CASSLRAVLNTEAFF.

The chain combines TRBV19 with TRBJ2-1, with 9 bases identical to TRBD2. The V and J ends lost 6 bases and 0 bases, in that order; junction bases with no gene match: 6. Germline values: CDR1 LNHDA, CDR2 SQIVND (reference sequence). The CDR3 has 16 residues. CDR3 DNA sequence: TGTGCCAGTAGCGGGACTAGCAGCCGCTCCTACAATGAGCAGTTCTTC. It is translated as CASSGTSSRSYNEQFF.